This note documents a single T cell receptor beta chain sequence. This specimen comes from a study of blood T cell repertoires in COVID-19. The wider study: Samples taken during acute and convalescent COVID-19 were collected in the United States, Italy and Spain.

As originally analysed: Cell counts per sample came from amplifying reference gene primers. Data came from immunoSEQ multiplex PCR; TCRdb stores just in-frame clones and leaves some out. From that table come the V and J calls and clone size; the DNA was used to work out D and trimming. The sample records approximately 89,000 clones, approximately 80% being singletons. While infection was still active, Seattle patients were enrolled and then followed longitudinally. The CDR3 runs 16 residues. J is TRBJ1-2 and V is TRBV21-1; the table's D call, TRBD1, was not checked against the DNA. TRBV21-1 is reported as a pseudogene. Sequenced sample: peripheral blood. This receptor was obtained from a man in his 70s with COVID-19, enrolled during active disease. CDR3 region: CASSTRDRDVGYGYTF. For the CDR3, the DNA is TGTGCCAGCAGCACCCGGGACAGGGATGTTGGCTATGGCTACACCTTC.